This note documents a single T cell receptor beta chain sequence. This sample is drawn from a study of blood T cell repertoires in COVID-19. About the research overall: Both acute and convalescent COVID-19 samples were obtained from the United States, Italy and Spain. Sources were T cells, B-cell-depleted T cells, or PBMCs; the material itself was cDNA or gDNA.

Using immunoSEQ multiplex PCR, the repertoire was profiled, and TCRdb retains in-frame clones only, with some absent. The repertoire holds some 70,000 clones, with around 87% as singletons. Material: peripheral blood. The TCR comes from a man aged 45 to 65 with active COVID-19.

CDR3 amino acids: CSASDSYEQYF. In DNA form, the CDR3 reads TGCAGTGCTAGCGACAGCTACGAGCAGTACTTC. V is TRBV20-1 and J is TRBJ2-7, with D perhaps matching TRBD1 (5 bases). CDR1 and CDR2 from the germline V gene are DFQATT and SNEGSKA (reference sequence). The V and J ends lost 3 bases and 3 bases respectively, with 6 bases between them. The CDR3 loop spans 11 amino acids.